One sample yielded the 14 T cell receptor beta chains listed below, sequenced in a study of cytomegalovirus exposure and HLA in healthy donors (dated by TCRdb to the late 2010s). The library was prepared using the immunoSEQ multiplex PCR assay. For the multiplex PCR, a mixture combining 60 forward primers for TCR Vbeta segments and 13 reverse primers for TCR Jbeta segments was used. Not all clones reach the TCRdb copy of this immuneACCESS table, which keeps in-frame sequences only. Checked studies attribute under half of the gap to unresolved V genes and leave the rest unexplained. The sample contains 95,000 or so clones, 65% to 90% of them found a single time. The biggest ten clones account for approximately 3.9% of the sample. The sample consisted of PBMCs. These receptors were taken from a woman aged 65 to 85 in good health and CMV-seropositive.

The chain joins TRBV5-8 to TRBJ1-5; the D is unclear. The CDR3 has 15 amino acids. The germline V gene has CDR1 SGHTS and CDR2 YDEGEE. Between the trimmed V and J ends, which lost 0 bases and 3 bases, there was a span of 10 bases. CDR3 in amino acids: CASSLAEAYNQPQHF. The CDR3 bases are TGTGCCAGCAGCTTGGCCGAGGCGTACAATCAGCCCCAGCATTTT.

Note on this clone: Other DNA sequences in the sample encode the same CDR3. The CDR3 protein is CASSPGTGSSYEQYF. The CDR3 DNA follows: TGTGCCAGCTCACCGGGGACAGGGAGCTCCTACGAGCAGTACTTC. This sequence joins TRBV18 and TRBJ2-7; 9 bases map to TRBD1. The CDR3 is made up of 15 amino acids. V lost 3 bases and J lost 0; bases outside the gene matches: 3. Germline lookup yields CDR1 KGHSH and CDR2 LQKENI.

V and J are TRBV7-9 and TRBJ2-1; TRBD2 agrees at 7 bases. CDR1 SEHNR and CDR2 FQNEAQ come from the germline V gene (reference sequence). J gave up 3 bases and V 5 bases, and 13 bases lay outside the gene matches. This CDR3 spans 17 amino acids. In nucleotides, the CDR3 is TGTGCCAGCAGCGTTAGCGGGCCTCCTCGGGTCTACAATGAGCAGTTCTTC. It encodes CASSVSGPPRVYNEQFF. The variable domain in full, completed from reference TRBV7-9 and TRBJ2-1, reads DTGVSQNPRHKITKRGQNVTFRCDPISEHNRLYWYRQTLGQGPEFLTYFQNEAQLEKSRLLSDRFSAERPKGSFSTLEIQRTEQGDSAMYLCASSVSGPPRVYNEQFFGPGTRLTVL.

This chain connects TRBV10-1 to TRBJ2-5, with D perhaps TRBD1 (6 bases). The CDR3 spans 14 residues. The V gene lost 2 bases and the J gene lost 4 bases, with 11 bases spanning the gap. Germline CDR1 is WNHNN and CDR2 is SYGVQD (reference sequence). Here the CDR3 reads CASSETGWGETQYF. Written as DNA, the CDR3 is TGCGCCAGCAGTGAGACAGGGTGGGGAGAGACCCAGTACTTC.

This rearrangement joins TRBV11-3 to TRBJ2-1, with D maybe TRBD1 (5 bases). From germline, CDR1 is SGHNT and CDR2 YENEEA. The CDR3 is 13 residues long. V was pared by 6 bases and J by 1 base, with 7 bases between. This CDR3 is CASRKGSYNEQFF. The CDR3 DNA reads as TGTGCCAGCAGAAAGGGGTCCTACAATGAGCAGTTCTTC.

V is TRBV18 and J is TRBJ2-7; TRBD1 agrees at 9 bases. The CDR3 is made up of 15 amino acids. Germline CDR1 reads KGHSH; CDR2 reads LQKENI. Trimming took 3 bases from V and 5 from J; bases not matched to a gene: 8. CDR3 loop: CASSPGGTGLHEQYF. The DNA of the CDR3 is TGTGCCAGCTCACCCGGGGGGACAGGGCTCCACGAGCAGTACTTC.

This clone was picked up a small number of times. The chain has TRBV28 and TRBJ1-4; 9 positions agree with TRBD1. Germline assignment: CDR1 MDHEN and CDR2 SYDVKM. The V segment lost 5 bases and the J segment 7 bases; nucleotides outside the gene matches: 8. The CDR3 consists of 15 residues. CDR3 bases: TGTGCCAGCAGTCCGTCACAGGGGGCGAGTGAAAAACTGTTTTTT. Its protein is CASSPSQGASEKLFF.

The gene calls are TRBV6-5 and TRBJ1-5; TRBD1 matches at 7 bases. Trimming took 6 bases from V and 10 from J; bases not matched to a gene: 15. This CDR3 is built from 15 residues. CDR1 is MNHEY and CDR2 is SVGAGI in the germline V gene. The CDR3 loop is CASRTTVGQSGPQHF. Written as DNA, the CDR3 is TGTGCCAGCAGGACGACCGTGGGACAGTCAGGACCCCAGCATTTT.

V and J are TRBV30 and TRBJ1-2; 10 bases map to TRBD1. V lost 0 bases, J lost 8 bases, and 3 bases stayed unmatched. Germline V gene data show CDR1 as GTSNPN and CDR2 as SVGIG (reference sequence). This CDR3 has 13 residues. In DNA, the CDR3 is TGTGCCTGGAGTGTGCGGACAGGGGGGGGCTACACCTTC. Translated, it gives CAWSVRTGGGYTF.

The chain links TRBV11-3 to TRBJ2-1; 10 bases map to TRBD2. V gave up 5 bases and J gave up 6 bases; unmatched junction bases: 10. The CDR3 consists of 16 residues. CDR1 SGHNT and CDR2 YENEEA come from the germline V gene. CDR3 sequence reads: CASSADWGLAINEQFF. For the CDR3, the DNA is TGTGCCAGCAGCGCGGACTGGGGACTAGCGATCAATGAGCAGTTCTTC.

The chain couples TRBV19 to TRBJ1-2, with D uncertain. Germline V gene lookup returns CDR1 LNHDA and CDR2 SQIVND (reference sequence). The CDR3 has 12 amino acids. V lost 5 bases and J 2 bases, leaving 6 bases between the germline ends. As DNA, the CDR3 is TGTGCCAGTAGTGGCAGGAACTATGGCTACACCTTC. This codes for CASSGRNYGYTF.

This clone was picked up one time. The CDR3 reads CASSPGTGGRNYGYTF. DNA for the CDR3: TGTGCCAGCAGCCCTGGGACAGGGGGCCGAAACTATGGCTACACCTTC. This chain joins TRBV5-4 and TRBJ1-2, with 12 bases lining up with TRBD1. V gave up 4 bases and J gave up 2 bases; unmatched junction bases: 6. The length of the CDR3 is 16 residues. Germline lookup yields CDR1 SGHNT and CDR2 YYREEE (reference sequence).

The gene calls are TRBV11-2 and TRBJ1-1, with TRBD1 as a possible D gene (5 bases). V lost 5 bases, J lost 7 bases, and 11 bases lay in between. The CDR3 length is 12 residues. CDR1 SGHAT and CDR2 FQNNGV come from the germline V gene. The CDR3 DNA sequence: TGTGCCAGCAGCCCCCTGGACAATGAAGCTTTCTTT. Translated, it gives CASSPLDNEAFF.

This CDR3 reads CASSRSIDSYEQYF. CDR3 DNA: TGTGCCAGCTCACGTAGTATAGATTCCTACGAGCAGTACTTC. This chain joins TRBV18 and TRBJ2-7; D not certain. Germline V gives CDR1 KGHSH, CDR2 LQKENI. CDR3 length equals 14 residues. V lost 4 bases and J 1 base, leaving 11 bases between the germline ends.